Listed below are T cell receptor beta chains from one sample, sequenced in a study of CD8 T cells in Susac syndrome. TCRdb analysed the immunoSEQ multiplex PCR reads with MiXCR anew, one entry per CDR3 protein. The sample has some 100,000 distinct CDR3 sequences; roughly 92% are singletons. What was sequenced was CD8+ T cells from PBMCs. These receptor sequences come from a human donor in good health. The CDR3 runs from the conserved cysteine through the conserved F or W. Some rows mark clone size as missing; the rest say once, few, many or name a class of expanded clone.

abundance	v_gene	j_gene	CDR3aa
.	TRBV5-4	TRBJ2-5	CASSSGQGQETQYF
.	TRBV3-1	TRBJ2-3	CASSRDGIFTDTQYF
.	TRBV9	TRBJ2-5	CASSADTSETQYF
.	TRBV6-2/TRBV6-3	TRBJ1-2	CASSEDAGYGGGYTF
.	TRBV7-2	TRBJ1-1	CASSLVSGPPMNTEAFF
.	TRBV20-1	TRBJ2-3	CSANSGGGTDTQYF
.	TRBV20-1	TRBJ2-6	CSARVGQGASGANVLTF
.	TRBV6-5	TRBJ2-7	CASLSGSSYEQYF
.	TRBV5-5	TRBJ2-3	CASTTPGGTGADTQYF
.	TRBV3-1	TRBJ1-2	CASRPGQTGYGYTF
.	TRBV29-1	TRBJ2-3	CSVVFYTDTQYF
.	TRBV14	TRBJ1-4	CASSQGHRMNEKLFF
once	TRBV3-1	TRBJ2-2	CASSRGTSGRNTGELFF
.	TRBV28	TRBJ2-7	CASSLFSVIEQYF
once	TRBV7-6	TRBJ2-5	CASSLVSEPETQYF
few	TRBV25-1	TRBJ2-7	CASSEQGYEQYF
.	TRBV4-2	TRBJ1-3	CASSQVTEYSGNTIYF
.	TRBV20-1	TRBJ2-3	CSGRAGADTQYF
.	TRBV20-1	TRBJ1-2	CSASYDSYGYTF
.	TRBV7-2	TRBJ2-7	CASSLTGEIYEQYF
.	TRBV7-2	TRBJ1-2	CASSLGPPNYGYTF
.	TRBV7-3	TRBJ1-2	CASSLDYTGVYGYTF
.	TRBV10-2	TRBJ1-1	CASGTGNTEAFF
.	TRBV6-2/TRBV6-3	TRBJ2-1	CASKGLAGYNEQFF
.	TRBV13	TRBJ2-3	CASSEQGAAVSDTQYF
.	TRBV7-3	TRBJ1-1	CASSDGGNTEAFF
once	TRBV3-1	TRBJ2-2	CASSPHRENTGELFF
once	TRBV20-1	TRBJ1-1	CRPHRQAVNTEAFF
.	TRBV2	TRBJ1-2	CASSGTVPGGYTF
.	TRBV7-2	TRBJ1-2	CASSIQGSAGYTF
.	TRBV7-2	TRBJ1-1	CASSLGQTNTEAFF
once	TRBV18	TRBJ1-2	CASSPSIVGGATNYGYTF
.	TRBV20-1	TRBJ2-3	CSARPSGNAVDTQYF
.	TRBV19	TRBJ2-2	CATWDRGNTGELFF
.	TRBV14	TRBJ1-4	CASSVGTDNEKLFF
few	TRBV13	TRBJ2-1	CASSHLASYNEQFF
.	TRBV29-1	TRBJ1-2	CSVEQGRIYGYTF
.	TRBV12-5	TRBJ1-5	CASAEKGLPQHF
.	TRBV23-1	TRBJ2-1	CARKKFGPPLGTNPYNEQFF
.	TRBV27	TRBJ2-2	CASISLGVGTADTGELFF
.	TRBV21-1	TRBJ1-2	CASSSAQGCHGYTF
.	TRBV20-1	TRBJ1-2	CSASGRGTGGDGYTF
.	TRBV6-4	TRBJ2-1	CASSRGLAGGNEQFF
once	TRBV15	TRBJ2-7	CATSRDHQQPYEQYF
.	TRBV5-1	TRBJ2-1	CASSPQPGQGATEQFF
.	TRBV29-1	TRBJ2-1	CSVESPGVFREQFF
.	TRBV19	TRBJ1-1	CASSIRQGLGRSEAFF
.	TRBV18	TRBJ2-7	CASSPGTKSYEQYF
.	TRBV28	TRBJ2-7	CASSPPIDRGSYEQYF
.	TRBV19	TRBJ2-7	CASSRNTSGGYEQYF
.	TRBV10-3	TRBJ2-3	CAISIGPLSDTQYF
once	TRBV6-2/TRBV6-3	TRBJ2-1	CASSQTPGQGAVNEQFF
.	TRBV19	TRBJ2-5	CASSGTGNSKETQYF
.	TRBV30	TRBJ2-1	CAWSGYGSEQFF